The 32 T cell receptor beta chains in this list originate from one sample, sequenced in a study of OX40 agonist ivuxolimab in advanced cancers. The repertoire was sequenced with immunoSEQ multiplex PCR; TCRdb's copy has only in-frame clones and lacks some. The data contain about 75,000 clones, roughly nine tenths of them singletons. The material sequenced was CD4+ or CD8+ T cells sorted from blood, taken in a trial of the OX40 agonist ivuxolimab. Receptors were obtained from an adult with an advanced solid tumor such as melanoma, head and neck, liver or kidney cancer.

As for this clone: The junction differs from germline at one of its ends, possibly a read error. The chain employs TRBV5-4 and TRBJ1-1, with a possible D match to TRBD1 (5 bases). This CDR3 has 13 amino acids. Germline CDR1 SGHNT, CDR2 YYREEE (reference sequence). CDR3 sequence reads: CASSQGWEGAAFF. CDR3 DNA sequence: TGCGCCAGCAGCCAAGGGTGGGAAGGGGCAGCTTTCTTT.

The chain recombines TRBV6-5 with TRBJ2-3; TRBD1 agrees at 7 bases. V lost 6 bases, J lost 6 bases, and 9 bases stayed unmatched. The CDR3 spans 14 residues. Germline V gene data show CDR1 as MNHEY and CDR2 as SVGAGI. The CDR3, as DNA: TGTGCCAGCAGAAAAGACAGGGTTGTCGATACGCAGTATTTT. Encoded protein: CASRKDRVVDTQYF.

V usage is TRBV7-9 and J usage is TRBJ1-1, with TRBD1 matching 8 bases. The CDR3 length is 15 residues. The germline CDR1 and CDR2 sequences are SEHNR and FQNEAQ (reference sequence). V lost 1 base and J lost 7; bases outside the gene matches: 8. The CDR3: CASSLGQGADDEAFF. Written as DNA, the CDR3 is TGTGCCAGCAGCTTAGGGCAGGGGGCAGATGATGAAGCTTTCTTT.

V usage is TRBV6-5 and J usage is TRBJ2-3; no definite D call. CDR3 length equals 15 residues. The germline V gene has CDR1 MNHEY and CDR2 SVGAGI. Trimming removed 4 bases from V and 0 bases from J, with 11 bases in between. CDR3 DNA sequence: TGTGCCAGCAGTTTAGCCGGAGCGAGCACAGATACGCAGTATTTT. Protein: CASSLAGASTDTQYF.

The rearrangement links TRBV5-4 to TRBJ2-5, with D hard to call. In germline, CDR1 is SGHNT, CDR2 YYREEE (reference sequence). V shed 4 bases and J shed 5 bases, with 9 bases lying between them. The CDR3 length is 12 residues. Here the CDR3 reads CASSNERETQYF. DNA for the CDR3: TGTGCCAGCAGCAACGAAAGGGAGACCCAGTACTTC.

The CDR3 DNA reads TGTGCCAGCAGCTTGGGGACAGGGTACTACGAGCAGTACTTC. It codes for CASSLGTGYYEQYF. The genes are TRBV4-2 and TRBJ2-7; 9 nucleotides align to TRBD1. CDR3 size: 14 residues. Germline CDR1 reads LGHNA; CDR2 reads YNFKEQ. The J segment lost 3 bases and the V segment lost 5 bases, leaving 5 bases of the junction unmatched.

The CDR3 here is CASSLAGGVPGELFF. For the CDR3, the DNA is TGTGCCAGCAGCTTAGCAGGGGGAGTACCGGGGGAGCTGTTTTTT. The rearrangement uses TRBV11-3 and TRBJ2-2; 7 bases match TRBD1. CDR3 length equals 15 residues. The ends lost 1 base at V and 8 bases at J; junction bases unmatched: 7. Germline CDR1 SGHNT, CDR2 YENEEA.

The V and J genes are TRBV11-2 and TRBJ2-7; D tentatively reads TRBD1 or TRBD2 (7 bases each). Per the germline V gene, CDR1 is SGHAT and CDR2 is FQNNGV. Trimming took off 5 bases at V and 4 bases at J, with 15 bases between the two ends. This CDR3 comprises 14 residues. The DNA for the CDR3 is TGTGCCAGCAGCAAGTACAGGGGAGGGTACGAGCAGTACTTC. Amino acid sequence: CASSKYRGGYEQYF. Drawing the rest from reference TRBV11-2 and TRBJ2-7, the complete variable domain is EAGVAQSPRYKIIEKRQSVAFWCNPISGHATLYWYQQILGQGPKLLIQFQNNGVVDDSQLPKDRFSAERLKGVDSTLKIQPAKLEDSAVYLCASSKYRGGYEQYFGPGTRLTVT.

This clone was counted once. The chain combines TRBV6-6 with TRBJ2-5; 9 bases line up with TRBD1. This CDR3 spans 13 amino acids. The junction had 1 base not matched to a gene; V was cut back by 5 bases and J by 3 bases. In germline, CDR1 is MNHNY, CDR2 SVGAGI (reference sequence). CDR3 in amino acids: CASSRTGEETQYF. The DNA for the CDR3 is TGTGCCAGCAGTCGGACAGGGGAAGAGACCCAGTACTTC.

The CDR3, as DNA: TGCGCCAGCAGCTTGAGAGGACACCAAGAGACCCAGTACTTC. It translates to CASSLRGHQETQYF. The chain joins TRBV5-1 to TRBJ2-5; D is ambiguous. CDR1 is SGHRS and CDR2 is YFSETQ in the germline V gene. V was clipped by 1 base and J by 0 bases, with 7 bases between them. CDR3 length: 14 amino acids.

The V gene is TRBV27, the J gene TRBJ1-6; TRBD1 matches 8 bases. The CDR3 loop spans 16 amino acids. Germline-derived CDR1 and CDR2 are MNHEY and SMNVEV (reference sequence). With 7 bases clipped from V and 2 bases from J, the junction kept 7 bases outside the gene matches. CDR3 amino acids: CASKMDRDAYNSPLHF. DNA of the CDR3: TGTGCCAGCAAAATGGACAGGGACGCCTATAATTCACCCCTCCACTTT.

In its sample, this clone was seen a few times. This chain uses TRBV5-1 with TRBJ1-1; D is undetermined. The CDR3 has 15 amino acids. The germline V and J ends were trimmed by 5 bases and 0 bases, with 14 bases remaining between them. CDR1 and CDR2 (germline): SGHRS, YFSETQ. CDR3 bases: TGCGCCAGCAGGGCAGGTGGTGGGTTGAACACTGAAGCTTTCTTT. Encoded protein: CASRAGGGLNTEAFF.

The chain has TRBV9 and TRBJ2-7, with D possibly matching TRBD1 (6 bases). The CDR3 sequence is 14 residues long. CDR1 is SGDLS and CDR2 is YYNGEE in the germline V gene. Trimming shortened V by 1 base and J by 7 bases, and 15 bases separated the two germline ends. CDR3 amino acids: CASSVSRGAREQYF. The CDR3 DNA sequence: TGTGCCAGCAGCGTAAGCAGGGGAGCAAGGGAGCAGTACTTC. Based on the CDR3 plus reference TRBV9 and TRBJ2-7, the full variable domain is DSGVTQTPKHLITATGQRVTLRCSPRSGDLSVYWYQQSLDQGLQFLIQYYNGEERAKGNILERFSAQQFPDLHSELNLSSLELGDSALYFCASSVSRGAREQYFGPGTRLTVT.

The rearrangement joins TRBV29-1 to TRBJ2-3, with 8 bases that match TRBD2. The CDR3 has 15 residues. Per the germline V gene, CDR1 is SQVTM and CDR2 is ANQGSEA. The J segment lost 1 base and the V segment lost 6 bases, leaving 9 bases of the junction unmatched. This chain's CDR3 is CSVVPGLEGTDTQYF. The CDR3 DNA sequence: TGCAGCGTCGTGCCGGGACTAGAAGGCACAGATACGCAGTATTTT.

Only a few counts were recorded for this clone. The chain couples TRBV5-3 to TRBJ1-5; D remains ambiguous. TRBV5-3 is designated an ORF whose function remains uncertain. V was trimmed by 0 bases and J by 9 bases, leaving 4 bases between them. This CDR3 spans 11 amino acids. This CDR3 reads CARSLAVPQHF. In nucleotides, the CDR3 is TGTGCCAGAAGCTTGGCAGTGCCCCAGCATTTT.

This clone was detected a few times. The genes are TRBV2 and TRBJ1-4; TRBD1 matches at 7 bases. This CDR3 contains 14 residues. V shed 5 bases, J shed 3 bases, and the junction held 3 bases outside the gene matches. Germline V gives CDR1 SNHLY, CDR2 FYNNEI. The CDR3 loop reads CASSSQGANEKLFF. The CDR3 region has the DNA TGTGCCAGCAGTTCTCAGGGGGCTAATGAAAAACTGTTTTTT.

V is TRBV19 and J is TRBJ2-6; D is unresolved. The CDR3 consists of 17 residues. V shed 5 bases and J shed 0 bases, with 14 bases lying between them. CDR1 and CDR2 (germline): LNHDA, SQIVND (reference sequence). CDR3 protein: CASSPDTGLSGANVLTF. The CDR3 nucleotides read TGTGCCAGTAGTCCCGATACGGGCCTCTCTGGGGCCAACGTCCTGACTTTC.

The chain joins TRBV21-1 to TRBJ1-5. TRBV21-1 is given as a pseudogene. The CDR3 loop spans 14 amino acids. The CDR3 loop is CASSKLSEGQPQHF. For the CDR3, the DNA is TGTGCCAGCAGCAAACTGAGTGAGGGTCAGCCCCAGCATTTT.

The J gene is TRBJ1-5, the V gene TRBV6-1, with 7 bases matching TRBD1. Germline CDR1 and CDR2: MNHNS and SASEGT. The V gene end was trimmed by 4 bases and the J gene end by 6 bases; junction bases not matched to a gene: 6. The CDR3 spans 14 residues. CDR3 in DNA: TGTGCCAGCAGTGGGACAGGAGTGGGTCAGCCCCAGCATTTT. Its protein product is CASSGTGVGQPQHF.

CDR3 sequence: CASSLSGKNTIYF. CDR3 nucleotides: TGTGCCAGCAGTTTATCGGGGAAAAACACCATATATTTT. V usage is TRBV28 and J usage is TRBJ1-3; D gene ambiguous. Germline V lookup: CDR1 MDHEN, CDR2 SYDVKM. The CDR3 totals 13 residues. Trimming took 1 base from V and 6 from J, leaving 7 bases between them.

This clone was picked up one time. A much larger clone differs from this one at a single base, so this may be a read error. The same CDR3 arises from other DNA sequences in this sample as well. The V gene is TRBV28, the J gene TRBJ2-7, with 9 bases fitting TRBD2. There are 13 residues in the CDR3. The germline V gene has CDR1 MDHEN and CDR2 SYDVKM. J lost 3 bases, V lost 8 bases, and 5 bases had no gene match. Here the CDR3 DNA reads TGTGCCAGCCTTGGACTAGCGAACTACGAGCAGTACTTC. Residues: CASLGLANYEQYF.

V is TRBV5-8 and J is TRBJ1-5; 8 nucleotides agree with TRBD1. CDR3 length equals 16 residues. CDR1 is SGHTS, CDR2 YDEGEE, per germline. The junction had 9 bases not matched to a gene; V was cut back by 0 bases and J by 7 bases. The CDR3 protein is CASSLALGTGGQPQHF. In nucleotides, the CDR3 is TGTGCCAGCAGCTTGGCGTTGGGGACAGGCGGCCAGCCCCAGCATTTT.

The chain combines TRBV4-2 with TRBJ2-1, with 7 bases that match TRBD2. Germline CDR1 LGHNA, CDR2 YNFKEQ. The CDR3 extends over 16 amino acids. Trimming at V came to 0 bases and at J to 9 bases, leaving 11 bases not matched to a gene. This CDR3 reads CASSQDAAGVVGEQFF. In DNA form, the CDR3 reads TGTGCCAGCAGCCAAGATGCGGCGGGAGTGGTTGGTGAGCAGTTCTTC.

The J gene is TRBJ2-1, the V gene TRBV6-5; TRBD1 agrees at 9 bases. Per germline, CDR1 MNHEY and CDR2 SVGAGI. The CDR3 totals 13 residues. The V and J ends lost 4 bases and 10 bases, in that order; junction bases with no gene match: 5. In DNA form, the CDR3 reads TGTGCCAGCAGTTCGGGACAGGGAGGGGAGCAGTTCTTC. Protein sequence: CASSSGQGGEQFF.

The chain links TRBV7-2 to TRBJ2-7; TRBD1 matches at 8 bases. The ends lost 3 bases at V and 1 base at J; junction bases unmatched: 2. The CDR3 totals 14 residues. Germline CDR1 SGHTA, CDR2 FQGNSA. The CDR3 region is CASSFDRGSYEQYF. CDR3 in DNA: TGTGCCAGCAGCTTCGACAGGGGATCCTACGAGCAGTACTTC. The variable domain in full, completed from reference TRBV7-2 and TRBJ2-7, reads GAGVSQSPSNKVTEKGKDVELRCDPISGHTALYWYRQSLGQGLEFLIYFQGNSAPDKSGLPSDRFSAERTGGSVSTLTIQRTQQEDSAVYLCASSFDRGSYEQYFGPGTRLTVT.

J is TRBJ1-5 and V is TRBV5-1; D is ambiguous. The CDR3 spans 15 residues. Germline loops: CDR1 SGHRS, CDR2 YFSETQ. Trimming cost V 0 bases and J 6 bases, with 13 bases left between them. The chain's CDR3 is CASSLGSQTPQPQHF. The CDR3 DNA follows: TGCGCCAGCAGCTTGGGGTCCCAGACACCTCAGCCCCAGCATTTT.

This sequence joins TRBV6-5 and TRBJ2-7, with 8 bases matching TRBD1. The germline gives CDR1 MNHEY, CDR2 SVGAGI. CDR3 length: 14 amino acids. Germline trimming cut 5 bases from V and 3 bases from J; bases unmatched to any gene: 6. The CDR3, as DNA: TGTGCCAGCAGTCGAAGACAGGGGTACTACGAGCAGTACTTC. It translates to CASSRRQGYYEQYF.

The chain links TRBV5-1 to TRBJ2-2; D perhaps matches TRBD1 (6 bases). The V gene's germline CDR1 is SGHRS and CDR2 YFSETQ. Trimming stripped 4 bases from V and 2 bases from J, with 12 bases between. The CDR3 covers 15 residues. CDR3 bases: TGCGCCAGCAGCCGACAGGCGACTAACACCGGGGAGCTGTTTTTT. Translating it yields CASSRQATNTGELFF.

Comments on this clone: The junction departs from germline at one end; a sequencing error may be responsible. The genes are TRBV6-1 and TRBJ2-3, with TRBD2 matching 9 bases. Germline V gene data show CDR1 as MNHNS and CDR2 as SASEGT. There are 18 residues in the CDR3. CDR3 sequence (DNA): TGTGCCAGCAGTAAAGCGGGAGGACCGGGATCTTACACAGATACGCAGTATTTT. Its translation is CASSKAGGPGSYTDTQYF.

The genes are TRBV7-2 and TRBJ1-4; D gene unclear. The CDR3 consists of 14 residues. The V end lost 5 bases, the J end lost 10 bases, and 17 bases lay between the germline ends. Germline V gives CDR1 SGHTA, CDR2 FQGNSA. The chain's CDR3 is CASSAEMTGGKLFF. CDR3 in DNA: TGTGCCAGCAGCGCGGAAATGACTGGAGGAAAACTGTTTTTT.

The CDR3 reads CASSLGGGSSYEQYF. The CDR3 bases are TGTGCCAGCAGCCTCGGCGGGGGTAGTTCCTACGAGCAGTACTTC. The V call is TRBV5-4, the J call TRBJ2-7, with 7 bases fitting TRBD2. The CDR3 sequence is 15 residues long. Unmatched junction bases numbered 8, after V lost 4 bases and J lost 1 base. The germline CDR1 and CDR2 sequences are SGHNT and YYREEE (reference sequence).

A single count supports this clone. This sequence joins TRBV2 and TRBJ2-2, with D possibly being TRBD1 (6 bases). With 6 bases removed from V and 7 bases from J, the gap between germline ends came to 18 bases. The CDR3 sequence is 15 residues long. Germline-derived CDR1 and CDR2 are SNHLY and FYNNEI. CDR3 nucleotides: TGTGCCAGCAGGTCATCTACAGGGTCGGTCGGGGAGCTGTTTTTT. Its protein product is CASRSSTGSVGELFF.